This T cell receptor beta chain was captured in a study of breast tumors, draining lymph nodes, adjacent tissues. This clonotype was detected a few times. Its antigen is still unknown. Overall study findings and caveats: Findings are consistent with lymph node origin and intratumoral expansion of most tumor T cells. Compared with lymph nodes, tumors were less diverse; compared with nontumor tissue, more. Data only fit, rather than demonstrated, lymph node origin of most tumor T cells. Luminal-like breast cancer showed significantly greater tumor-nontumor repertoire similarity than basal-like breast cancer did.

One entry per CDR3 protein, called by TCRdb with MiXCR from the multiplex PCR reads. The data hold about 100,000 distinct CDR3 sequences, with over 20% observed a single time. Breast cancer patients provided tissue from their axillary draining lymph nodes. The sequence came from a female donor with breast cancer. Some clones in this sample may be carry-over from other donors' samples. Input material: axillary lymph node tissue.

The CDR3 DNA reads as TGTGCCAGCAGCCAGACTAGCGGGGCCTACAATGAGCAGTTCTTC. As protein: CASSQTSGAYNEQFF. The chain links TRBV3-1 to TRBJ2-1, with 11 bases identical to TRBD2. J was trimmed by 2 bases and V by 3 bases; bases with no gene match: 0. Germline V CDR1 and CDR2: LGHDT, YNNKEL (reference sequence). This CDR3 spans 15 amino acids.